The TCR beta chain under discussion was sequenced for a study of shared T cell receptors in the human thymus. CDR1 and CDR2 (germline): MGHRA, YSYEKL. This CDR3 is built from 17 residues. V shed 3 bases, J shed 0 bases, and the junction held 8 bases outside the gene matches. Sequencing used immunoSEQ multiplex PCR; TCRdb keeps in-frame clones, though not all of them. The table lists 700,000 or so clones, approximately 85% of them singletons. The data also belong to a second study, concerning human thymus T cells. That report adds: Having corrective surgery for congenital heart defects, healthy Finnish infants were the ones who donated. The source of the thymus tissue was resections taken during corrective heart surgery. Both thymic and peripheral blood repertoires showed apparently biased V and J usage. Unrelated individuals reportedly shared highly overlapping thymic TCR repertoires.

The genes are TRBV4-1 and TRBJ2-3; 8 bases align to TRBD2. This TCR was sampled from a girl under three years old with a congenital heart defect. The source material was thymocytes. This chain's CDR3 is CASSHPTSGYSTDTQYF. CDR3 DNA: TGCGCCAGCAGCCACCCCACTAGCGGCTATAGCACAGATACGCAGTATTTT.